These 12 T cell receptor beta chains originate from one sample sequenced in a study of cytotoxic CD8 clonotypes in ibrutinib-treated CLL. Repertoires were generated with immunoSEQ multiplex PCR, while TCRdb's copy carries only in-frame clones and drops some. The top ten hold 7.5% to 8% of the sample, which has under 150,000 clones, around 82% seen once. The material was PBMCs, obtained after 36 months of ibrutinib treatment. The receptor source for this set is a human donor with chronic lymphocytic leukemia.

In its sample, this clone was seen once. The rearrangement uses TRBV5-6 and TRBJ2-7; 12 bases fit TRBD1. Germline V lookup: CDR1 SGHDT, CDR2 YYEEEE. Trimming at V came to 3 bases and at J to 6 bases, leaving 4 bases not matched to a gene. The CDR3 has 14 residues. CDR3 protein: CASSWGQGALEQYF. In DNA form, the CDR3 reads TGTGCCAGCAGCTGGGGACAGGGGGCTCTCGAGCAGTACTTC.

The chain recombines TRBV7-3 with TRBJ1-1, with TRBD1 matching 7 bases. Per germline, CDR1 SGHTA and CDR2 FQGTGA. After removal of 5 bases from V and 3 bases from J, the junction contained 3 bases not matched to a gene. This CDR3 is 13 amino acids long. The CDR3 region is CASSRDRDTEAFF. The CDR3 region has the DNA TGTGCCAGCAGCCGCGACAGGGACACTGAAGCTTTCTTT.

The gene calls are TRBV5-6 and TRBJ2-2; tentatively, D is TRBD2 (5 bases). V lost 2 bases and J 0 bases, leaving 17 bases between the germline ends. This CDR3 has 18 residues. Germline V gene lookup returns CDR1 SGHDT and CDR2 YYEEEE. This CDR3 is CASSFFVSRVTNTGELFF. CDR3 bases: TGTGCCAGCAGCTTTTTTGTCTCGCGGGTGACGAACACCGGGGAGCTGTTTTTT.

A few counts support this clone. The chain uses TRBV6-4 and TRBJ2-2; D is possibly TRBD1 (6 bases). Germline lookup yields CDR1 MRHNA and CDR2 SNTAGT. The CDR3 loop spans 14 amino acids. V was cut by 3 bases and J by 3 bases, with 8 bases left in between. The CDR3 sequence: CASSEGADTGELFF. CDR3 bases: TGTGCCAGCAGTGAGGGGGCGGACACCGGGGAGCTGTTTTTT.

V and J are TRBV4-1 and TRBJ2-1; 10 nucleotides align to TRBD2. Trimming at V came to 1 base and at J to 9 bases, leaving 6 bases not matched to a gene. This CDR3 region has 15 residues. CDR1 and CDR2 from the germline V gene are MGHRA and YSYEKL. The DNA for the CDR3 is TGCGCCAGCAGCCAAGTCCTAGCGGGAGATACTGAGCAGTTCTTC. Encoded protein: CASSQVLAGDTEQFF.

V and J are TRBV6-1 and TRBJ2-2; 16 bases are a match to TRBD2. Per germline, CDR1 MNHNS and CDR2 SASEGT. Germline trimming cut 4 bases from V and 6 bases from J; bases unmatched to any gene: 5. The CDR3 runs to 17 residues. DNA for the CDR3: TGTGCCAGCAGTGTCGGGACTAGCGGGGGGGCCGCCGGGGAGCTGTTTTTT. This codes for CASSVGTSGGAAGELFF.

This clone showed up just a few times. This chain joins TRBV6-4 and TRBJ1-3, with TRBD1 matching over 7 bases. CDR3 length: 16 amino acids. With 3 bases clipped from V and 0 bases from J, the junction kept 5 bases outside the gene matches. Germline CDR1 is MRHNA and CDR2 is SNTAGT. The chain's CDR3 is CASSERQGLSGNTIYF. As DNA, the CDR3 is TGTGCCAGCAGTGAAAGACAGGGACTCTCTGGAAACACCATATATTTT.

The chain couples TRBV28 to TRBJ1-5; D gene uncertain. Germline CDR1 and CDR2: MDHEN and SYDVKM. CDR3 length: 13 residues. Trimming shortened V by 2 bases and J by 1 base, and 3 bases separated the two germline ends. The CDR3 bases are TGTGCCAGCAGTTTACAGAGCAATCAGCCCCAGCATTTT. Translated, it gives CASSLQSNQPQHF.

The chain links TRBV7-6 to TRBJ2-1, with TRBD2 matching 12 bases. This CDR3 contains 15 residues. Germline V gene lookup returns CDR1 SGHVS and CDR2 FNYEAQ. V lost 5 bases to trimming and J lost 4 bases; unmatched junction nucleotides: 3. The CDR3 bases are TGTGCCAGCAGCGCGGGACTAGCGGGTTACAATGAGCAGTTCTTC. Translating gives CASSAGLAGYNEQFF.

The chain employs TRBV30 and TRBJ1-3; the D is unclear. The germline gives CDR1 GTSNPN, CDR2 SVGIG (reference sequence). V was cut by 7 bases and J by 5 bases, with 15 bases left in between. The CDR3 contains 13 residues. CDR3 bases: TGTGCCTCCGCGGCCGGGGATCGAAACACCATATATTTT. It translates to CASAAGDRNTIYF.

This chain uses TRBV30 with TRBJ1-5; TRBD1 matches at 7 bases. The germline CDR1 and CDR2 sequences are GTSNPN and SVGIG (reference sequence). The V segment lost 1 base and the J segment 3 bases; nucleotides outside the gene matches: 3. There are 14 residues in the CDR3. CDR3 in amino acids: CAWSATGVNQPQHF. As DNA, the CDR3 is TGTGCCTGGAGTGCAACAGGGGTCAATCAGCCCCAGCATTTT.

V gene TRBV5-4 combines with J gene TRBJ2-7; 8 bases are a match to TRBD2. The CDR3 spans 15 residues. V gave up 2 bases and J gave up 7 bases; unmatched junction bases: 11. Germline V CDR1 and CDR2: SGHNT, YYREEE (reference sequence). The CDR3 is CASSLPGTRIGEQYF. In DNA, the CDR3 is TGTGCCAGCAGCTTACCCGGGACTAGAATAGGGGAGCAGTACTTC. Looking up the rest from reference TRBV5-4 and TRBJ2-7 gives the full variable domain: ETGVTQSPTHLIKTRGQQVTLRCSSQSGHNTVSWYQQALGQGPQFIFQYYREEENGRGNFPPRFSGLQFPNYSSELNVNALELDDSALYLCASSLPGTRIGEQYFGPGTRLTVT.